This entry describes one TCR beta chain. Its antigen is currently unknown. TCRdb re-analyzed the 5' RACE reads; it lists each CDR3 protein once, without DNA. This sample contains over 200,000 distinct CDR3 sequences. The data stem from a study of monozygotic twins with inflammatory bowel disease. Overall study results and limits: Patient-to-patient differences in immunosuppressive treatment may have added variability to the repertoires.

The CDR3 length is 18 residues. CDR1 and CDR2 (germline): SGHVS, FQNEAQ. The chain joins TRBV7-8 to TRBJ1-5. This clonotype originated in a human donor with ulcerative colitis or Crohn's disease, or a healthy co-twin of an affected twin (not recorded which). The sample consisted of blood. CDR3 loop: CASSLGPRTAVGNQPQHF.